This T cell receptor (beta chain) was retrieved from a study of blood T cell repertoires in COVID-19. Across the whole study: PBMCs, B-cell-depleted T cells, or T cells provided the cDNA or gDNA that made up the material.

Original processing notes: How many nucleated cells were present was estimated from reference gene primer amplification. Assay: immunoSEQ multiplex PCR; the TCRdb copy retains only in-frame clones and omits some. V, J and clone size are those of that table, while D and trimming were read from the DNA. The sample yields around 300,000 clones, 85% seen once. The CDR3 is made up of 13 amino acids. Germline CDR1 reads GTSNPN; CDR2 reads SVGIG (reference sequence). V shed 4 bases and J shed 7 bases, with 14 bases lying between them. Input material: peripheral blood. The V call is TRBV30, the J call TRBJ1-5; D not resolved. The TCR comes from a human donor in a cohort sampled during active COVID-19. The CDR3 here is CAWTPHVGQPQHF. DNA for the CDR3: TGTGCCTGGACCCCCCACGTCGGGCAGCCCCAGCATTTT.